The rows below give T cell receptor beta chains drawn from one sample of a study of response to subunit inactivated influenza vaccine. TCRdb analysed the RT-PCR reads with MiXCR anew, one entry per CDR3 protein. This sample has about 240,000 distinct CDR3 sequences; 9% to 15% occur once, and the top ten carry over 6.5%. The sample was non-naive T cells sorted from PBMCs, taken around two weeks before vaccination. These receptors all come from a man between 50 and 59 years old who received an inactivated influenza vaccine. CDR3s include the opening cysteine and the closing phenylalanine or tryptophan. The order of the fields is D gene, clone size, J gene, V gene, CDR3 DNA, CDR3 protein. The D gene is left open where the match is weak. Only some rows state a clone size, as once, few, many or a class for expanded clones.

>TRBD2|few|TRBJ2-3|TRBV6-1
TGTGCCAGCAAACCAAGGGCTAGCGGGGGGGCAATGGGGTATTTT
CASKPRASGGAMGYF
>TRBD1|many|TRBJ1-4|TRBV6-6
TGTGCCAGCACCTGGGACAGGGAGAATGAAAAACTGTTTTTT
CASTWDRENEKLFF
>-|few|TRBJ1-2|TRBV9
TGTGCCAGCAGCGTAGCGCCCCAGGAGGGTCGCTACACCTTC
CASSVAPQEGRYTF
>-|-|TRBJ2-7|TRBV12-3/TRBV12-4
TGTGCCAGCAGTTTCGCGGGGAGGGAGCAGTACTTC
CASSFAGREQYF
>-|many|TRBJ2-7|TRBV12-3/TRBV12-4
TGTGCCAGCAGTTTCGTACTAGCCGATTCCTACGAGCAGTACTTC
CASSFVLADSYEQYF
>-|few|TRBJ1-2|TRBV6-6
TGTGCCAGCATCTCATGGGGCAGGGTAAACTACACCTTC
CASISWGRVNYTF
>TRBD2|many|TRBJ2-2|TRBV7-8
TGTGCCACCAGACTAGCGGGAAACACCGGGGAGCTGTTTTTT
CATRLAGNTGELFF
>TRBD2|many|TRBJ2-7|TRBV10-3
TGTGCCATCAGTGAGTCTAGCGGGAGCTCCTACGAGCAGTACTTC
CAISESSGSSYEQYF
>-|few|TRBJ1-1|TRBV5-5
TGTGCCAGCAGCCTGGGTGATAGGTTGGGTACGGACACTGAAGCTTTCTTT
CASSLGDRLGTDTEAFF
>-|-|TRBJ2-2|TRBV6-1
TGTGCCAGCAGAATAACCCGGGCCCGATTCACCGGGGAGCTGTTTTTT
CASRITRARFTGELFF
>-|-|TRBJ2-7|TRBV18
TGTGCCAGCTCACCAGCCAGCTTCTACGAGCAGTACTTC
CASSPASFYEQYF
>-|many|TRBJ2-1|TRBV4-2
TGTGCCAGCAGCCAAGATGTGCGGAGCGATGAGCAGTTCTTC
CASSQDVRSDEQFF
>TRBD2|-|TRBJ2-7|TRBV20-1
TGCAGTGCTAGCGGGAGGGCCTCTAGAGCCTACGAGCAGTACTTC
CSASGRASRAYEQYF
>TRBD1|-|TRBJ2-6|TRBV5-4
TGTGCCAGCCGGATGGACAGGATCTCTGGGGCCAACGTCCTGACTTTC
CASRMDRISGANVLTF
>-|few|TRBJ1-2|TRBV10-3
TGTGCCATCAGTGAGGCAGGGAGGAACTATGGCTACACCTTC
CAISEAGRNYGYTF
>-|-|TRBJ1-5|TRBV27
TGTGCCAGCAGCCTCGAGGGTTGGAATCAGCCCCAGCATTTT
CASSLEGWNQPQHF
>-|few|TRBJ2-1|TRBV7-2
TGTGCCAGCAGCTTGGGCGGCTTTTACAATGAGCAGTTCTTC
CASSLGGFYNEQFF
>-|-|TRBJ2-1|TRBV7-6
TGTGCCAGCAGCTTATTCCAGGAGGGGGACGAGCAGTTCTTC
CASSLFQEGDEQFF
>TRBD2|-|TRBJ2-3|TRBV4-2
TGTGCCAGCAGCCAATGGACTAGCGGGGGGGGATTGACAGATACGCAGTATTTT
CASSQWTSGGGLTDTQYF
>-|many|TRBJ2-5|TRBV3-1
TGTGCCAGCAGCCAAAACTCCCGGCTTTCGACAGAGACCCAGTACTTC
CASSQNSRLSTETQYF
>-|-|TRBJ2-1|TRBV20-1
TGCAGTGCTACACCTAGGGGGGGAAATGAGCAGTTCTTC
CSATPRGGNEQFF
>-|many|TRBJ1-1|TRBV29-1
TGCAGCGTTGTCAGGGGGAACACTGAAGCTTTCTTT
CSVVRGNTEAFF
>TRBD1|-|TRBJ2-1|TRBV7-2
TGTGCCAGCATCAAGGACAGGGGGACCAATGAGCAGTTCTTC
CASIKDRGTNEQFF
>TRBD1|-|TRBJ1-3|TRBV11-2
TGTGCCAGCAGCTTAGAAGGACAGGCATCTGGAAACACCATATATTTT
CASSLEGQASGNTIYF
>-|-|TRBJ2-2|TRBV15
TGTGCCACCAGCAGTACTCCAGGGGAGCTGTTTTTT
CATSSTPGELFF
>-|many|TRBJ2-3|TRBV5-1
TGCGCCAGCAGACCCTGGCGTAGCCCCACAGATACGCAGTATTTT
CASRPWRSPTDTQYF
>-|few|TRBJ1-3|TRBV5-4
TGTGCCAGCAGCTTGCAGGGAGCCTCTGGAAACACCATATATTTT
CASSLQGASGNTIYF
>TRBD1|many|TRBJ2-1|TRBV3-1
TGTGCCAGCAGCCTGGACAGGTACAATGAGCAGTTCTTC
CASSLDRYNEQFF
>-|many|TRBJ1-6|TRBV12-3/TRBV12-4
TGTGCCAGCAGTTTCCCGAATTCACCCCTCCACTTT
CASSFPNSPLHF
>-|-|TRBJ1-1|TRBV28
TGTGCCAGCAGTTTAGTCTTCACGAACACTGAAGCTTTCTTT
CASSLVFTNTEAFF
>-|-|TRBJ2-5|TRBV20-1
TGCAGTGCTCGCGGGACCAACCCTCGTGTCTTGCAAGAGACCCAGTACTTC
CSARGTNPRVLQETQYF
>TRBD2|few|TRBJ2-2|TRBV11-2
TGTGCCAGCAGCTCCTGGGGAGGGCCCGGGGAGCTGTTTTTT
CASSSWGGPGELFF
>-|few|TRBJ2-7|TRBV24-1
TGTGCCACCAGTGATTTAACAGGGGAGGACTACGAGCAGTACTTC
CATSDLTGEDYEQYF
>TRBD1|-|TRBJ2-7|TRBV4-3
TGCGCCAGCAGCCGATGGGGGACAGGGGCCTACGAGCAGTACTTC
CASSRWGTGAYEQYF
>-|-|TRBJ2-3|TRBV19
TGTGCCAGTAGTATAGATCATCTAACAGATACGCAGTATTTT
CASSIDHLTDTQYF
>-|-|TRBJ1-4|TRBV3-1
TGTGCCAGCAGCCAAGTTTATGAAAAACTGTTTTTT
CASSQVYEKLFF
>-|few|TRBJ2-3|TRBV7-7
TGTGCTAGCAGCCCCGGGACCGGTACGCAGTATTTT
CASSPGTGTQYF
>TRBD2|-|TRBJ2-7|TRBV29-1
TGCAGCGTTGAATTGAGGTCCGGGGGGATCTACGAGCAGTACTTC
CSVELRSGGIYEQYF
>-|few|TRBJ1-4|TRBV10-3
TGTGCCACTGGCAACAATGGGGCAACTAATGAAAAACTGTTTTTT
CATGNNGATNEKLFF
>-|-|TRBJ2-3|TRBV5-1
TGCGCCAGCAGCTGGGCGCGACACCACGGGGCAGATACGCAGTATTTT
CASSWARHHGADTQYF
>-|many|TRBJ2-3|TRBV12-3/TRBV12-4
TGTGCCAGCACCGGGACTTTGGAATCAGATACGCAGTATTTT
CASTGTLESDTQYF
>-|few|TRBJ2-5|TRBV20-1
TGCAGTGCTAGATCTCGGGAGACCCAGTACTTC
CSARSRETQYF